The entry that follows covers one TCR beta chain sequence. The data stem from a study of control samples from healthy donors and cancer patients. The CDR3 runs to 13 residues. V was pared by 3 bases and J by 1 base, with 6 bases between. Clones were sequenced by immunoSEQ multiplex PCR, and TCRdb holds only the in-frame ones, with some missing. Of about 110,000 clones in the sample, 75% to 95% are singletons; the top ten hold roughly 4.4%. The genes are TRBV12-3 or TRBV12-4 and TRBJ1-1; D unclear. The TCR was taken from a human donor in good health. The donor label of this sample is uncertain. The sequenced sample consisted of blood. The CDR3 region has the DNA TGTGCCAGCAGTTTCGCGAGGAACACTGAAGCTTTCTTT. Translated: CASSFARNTEAFF.